Listed here are 13 T cell receptor beta chains from one sample, sequenced in a study of CXCR3-negative and CXCR3-positive naive CD8 T cells. The libraries of TRB cDNA were prepared using 5' RACE with UMI labels. TCRdb reprocessed the 5' RACE reads, keeping one entry per CDR3 protein, no DNA. The listing records about 81,000 distinct CDR3 sequences. The source material was naive CXCR3- CD8+ T cells from blood. The subset here: CD45RO-CCR7+CD27+CD95- naive CD8+ T cells lacking CXCR3 (TNR3-). These receptors all come from a human donor in good health. Some clones in this sample may be carry-over from other donors' samples.

The CDR3 protein is CASSPNGRVMETQYF. The chain employs TRBV6-5 and TRBJ2-5; TCRdb proposes TRBD2, but this gene call is untestable without DNA. This CDR3 is 15 amino acids long. The germline V gene has CDR1 MNHEY and CDR2 SVGAGI.

This chain uses TRBV20-1 with TRBJ2-1; checking the TCRdb D call of TRBD1 is not possible without DNA. The CDR3 is 15 residues long. Germline CDR1 reads DFQATT; CDR2 reads SNEGSKA (reference sequence). This CDR3 reads CSATSTGEGGNEQFF.

The chain carries TRBV7-8 and TRBJ2-7; with no DNA, the TCRdb D assignment of TRBD1 cannot be verified. Germline lookup yields CDR1 SGHVS and CDR2 FQNEAQ. CDR3 size: 15 residues. CDR3 in amino acids: CASSPLEGPSYEQYF.

This chain joins TRBV6-4 and TRBJ2-3; TCRdb gives TRBD2 as the D gene, but with no DNA this cannot be confirmed. The CDR3 consists of 15 residues. CDR1 is MRHNA, CDR2 SNTAGT, per germline. The CDR3 sequence is CASSDSGGATDTQYF.

The genes are TRBV28 and TRBJ2-7; with no DNA, the TCRdb D assignment of TRBD1 cannot be verified. Per germline, CDR1 MDHEN and CDR2 SYDVKM. CDR3 size: 13 residues. This CDR3 reads CATGTPGGNEQYF.

The chain has TRBV9 and TRBJ2-7; TCRdb proposes TRBD1, but this gene call is untestable without DNA. In germline, CDR1 is SGDLS, CDR2 YYNGEE. The CDR3 has 15 residues. CDR3 region: CASSGGRDRPYEQYF.

V gene TRBV5-5 combines with J gene TRBJ2-7; TCRdb gives TRBD1 as the D gene, but with no DNA this cannot be confirmed. The V gene's germline CDR1 is SGHKS and CDR2 YYEKEE (reference sequence). The CDR3 sequence is 15 residues long. This CDR3 is CASSGSGGRSYEQYF.

The chain uses TRBV5-1 and TRBJ2-2. CDR3 length: 15 amino acids. Germline V gene lookup returns CDR1 SGHRS and CDR2 YFSETQ. Here the CDR3 reads CASSFEENNTGELFF. Filled out from reference TRBV5-1 and TRBJ2-2, the complete variable domain reads KAGVTQTPRYLIKTRGQQVTLSCSPISGHRSVSWYQQTPGQGLQFLFEYFSETQRNKGNFPGRFSGRQFSNSRSEMNVSTLELGDSALYLCASSFEENNTGELFFGEGSRLTVL.

The genes are TRBV6-5 and TRBJ2-7; TCRdb outputs TRBD1, but without DNA this stays unchecked. CDR1 is MNHEY and CDR2 is SVGAGI in the germline V gene. The CDR3 sequence is 13 residues long. The CDR3 loop reads CASSYTTGYEQYF.

The gene calls are TRBV29-1 and TRBJ2-1; the TRBD2 assignment by TCRdb is unverifiable without DNA. The CDR3 is 14 residues long. Germline V lookup: CDR1 SQVTM, CDR2 ANQGSEA. The CDR3 is CSVELLDHDNEQFF.

The chain carries TRBV6-6 and TRBJ2-7. The CDR3 length is 11 residues. Per germline, CDR1 MNHNY and CDR2 SVGAGI (reference sequence). CDR3 sequence reads: CASSHQYEQYF.

The chain joins TRBV20-1 to TRBJ2-1. This CDR3 contains 16 residues. CDR1 is DFQATT, CDR2 SNEGSKA, per germline (reference sequence). CDR3 region: CSARNQSPLVLNEQFF.

V and J are TRBV4-2 and TRBJ2-1; TCRdb proposes TRBD2, but this gene call is untestable without DNA. Germline lookup yields CDR1 LGHNA and CDR2 YNFKEQ. The CDR3 spans 17 residues. The CDR3 sequence is CASSQIDGGTGYNEQFF.